This record covers a single T cell receptor (beta chain). The antigen remains undetermined. Assay execution took place at the deep level. Profiling relied on immunoSEQ multiplex PCR, and the TCRdb table lists in-frame clones only, not all of them. The table has about a million clones, around 76% seen once. The sample is drawn from a study of shared clonotypes between healthy human individuals. The CDR3 has 16 amino acids. J gave up 7 bases and V 2 bases, and 9 bases lay outside the gene matches. Germline CDR1 is MNHEY and CDR2 is SVGAGI. Study-wide points: With few donors, the genetic and exposure-history diversity represented was limited. The four-donor shared clonotypes exceeded non-shared clonotypes in generation probability, with non-shared ones scoring lower.

This chain uses TRBV6-5 with TRBJ2-2, with 8 positions matching TRBD2. The TCR originated in a man younger than 30 in good health. Sequences were obtained from memory CD4+ T cells sorted from blood. Subset given: CD45RA-negative fraction. The CDR3 nucleotides are TGTGCCAGCAGTTACCGGGGGGGCGTCAAAAGCGGGGAGCTGTTTTTT. It is translated as CASSYRGGVKSGELFF.